This T cell receptor beta chain was captured by sequencing in a study of OX40 agonist ivuxolimab in advanced cancers. Details on this clone: Antigen unknown.

The CDR3 sequence is 16 residues long. The V gene end was trimmed by 3 bases and the J gene end by 5 bases; junction bases not matched to a gene: 10. In germline, CDR1 is SGDLS, CDR2 YYNGEE. The table came from immunoSEQ multiplex PCR; TCRdb's copy has only in-frame clones and leaves some out. The sample gives tens of thousands of clones, around 80% of which show up once; around 5% is in the top ten. General study findings and limits: It was also the case that some nonresponders had low normalized T-cell clonal expansion.

Any history of autoimmune disease or systemic immunosuppression disqualified patients. The sequence came from an adult with an advanced solid tumor such as melanoma, head and neck, liver or kidney cancer. This sample comprised CD4+ or CD8+ T cells sorted from blood, obtained in a trial of the OX40 agonist ivuxolimab. The chain couples TRBV9 to TRBJ1-1; 10 bases fit TRBD1. CDR3 residues: CASSGRQGATLTEAFF. The CDR3 nucleotides are TGTGCCAGCAGCGGCCGACAGGGGGCGACTTTGACTGAAGCTTTCTTT. Based on the CDR3 plus reference TRBV9 and TRBJ1-1, the full variable domain is DSGVTQTPKHLITATGQRVTLRCSPRSGDLSVYWYQQSLDQGLQFLIQYYNGEERAKGNILERFSAQQFPDLHSELNLSSLELGDSALYFCASSGRQGATLTEAFFGQGTRLTVV.